The 10 T cell receptor beta chains below were found in one sample sequenced in a study of T cell responses to AZD1222 COVID-19 vaccine. Produced via immunoSEQ multiplex PCR; TCRdb's table is partial and in-frame only. The sample has approximately 140,000 clones, 91% seen once; the top ten hold about 7.5%. Sample: peripheral blood, taken 28 days after the second dose of the MenACWY control vaccine. Receptors originate from an adult who received the MenACWY meningococcal vaccine as a control.

The V gene is TRBV25-1, the J gene TRBJ2-5, with TRBD2 matching 14 bases. After removal of 4 bases from V and 5 bases from J, the junction contained 6 bases not matched to a gene. The CDR3 consists of 16 residues. The germline gives CDR1 MGHDK, CDR2 SYGVNS. This chain's CDR3 is CASSAGTSGGYETQYF. CDR3 sequence (DNA): TGTGCCAGCAGTGCCGGGACTAGCGGGGGATATGAGACCCAGTACTTC. The full variable domain, in which reference TRBV25-1 and TRBJ2-5 provide the parts outside the CDR3, is EADIYQTPRYLVIGTGKKITLECSQTMGHDKMYWYQQDPGMELHLIHYSYGVNSTEKGDLSSESTVSRIRTEHFPLTLESARPSHTSQYLCASSAGTSGGYETQYFGPGTRLLVL.

The chain employs TRBV28 and TRBJ2-1, with 8 bases lining up with TRBD2. Germline V gives CDR1 MDHEN, CDR2 SYDVKM. The CDR3 is 12 amino acids. The ends lost 8 bases at V and 14 bases at J; junction bases unmatched: 11. The chain's CDR3 is CASLTGGDREFF. The CDR3 nucleotides read TGTGCCAGCCTCACCGGGGGGGATCGGGAGTTCTTC.

This chain connects TRBV7-2 to TRBJ1-3; no clear D. This CDR3 comprises 16 residues. Trimming removed 1 base from V and 0 bases from J, with 10 bases in between. CDR1 is SGHTA and CDR2 is FQGNSA in the germline V gene. The CDR3 region is CASSLVPANSGNTIYF. The CDR3 nucleotides read TGTGCCAGCAGCTTAGTCCCCGCCAACTCTGGAAACACCATATATTTT.

The chain joins TRBV4-2 to TRBJ1-1; 8 nucleotides align to TRBD1. V dropped 3 bases and J dropped 1; count of bases not matched to a gene: 7. The CDR3 is 16 residues long. In germline, CDR1 is LGHNA, CDR2 YNFKEQ. CDR3 in amino acids: CASSQGAGTGNTEAFF. DNA for the CDR3: TGTGCCAGCAGCCAGGGAGCCGGGACAGGGAACACTGAAGCTTTCTTT.

J is TRBJ2-2 and V is TRBV5-1; 13 positions match TRBD2. Germline values: CDR1 SGHRS, CDR2 YFSETQ. V shed 5 bases and J 4 bases; nucleotides not matched to a gene: 11. The CDR3 is 18 amino acids. CDR3 nucleotide sequence: TGCGCCAGCAGAGAACCGACTAGCGGGGGGTCGGGCACCGGGGAGCTGTTTTTT. It encodes CASREPTSGGSGTGELFF.

This chain uses TRBV30 with TRBJ2-5, with D perhaps TRBD1 (6 bases). The germline V gene encodes CDR1 GTSNPN and CDR2 SVGIG (reference sequence). This CDR3 spans 16 amino acids. The V end was cut by 2 bases, the J end by 0 bases, with 16 bases between. The CDR3 sequence is CAWSLRTDTYQETQYF. The CDR3 DNA reads as TGTGCCTGGAGTCTAAGGACAGATACTTACCAAGAGACCCAGTACTTC.

J is TRBJ1-1 and V is TRBV12-5; D remains unclear. This CDR3 spans 12 amino acids. Germline V lookup: CDR1 LGHNT, CDR2 FRNRAP. V lost 4 bases to trimming and J lost 6 bases, with 9 bases between them. For the CDR3, the DNA is TGTGCTAGTGGTTCAGACGGGGCTGAAGCTTTCTTT. It codes for CASGSDGAEAFF.

This sequence joins TRBV6-4 and TRBJ2-3; TRBD2 matches 11 bases. Germline CDR1 MRHNA, CDR2 SNTAGT. Unmatched junction bases numbered 3, after V lost 0 bases and J lost 1 base. This CDR3 has 17 residues. Here the CDR3 reads CASSDSSTSGGTDTQYF. CDR3 nucleotides: TGTGCCAGCAGTGACTCTTCGACTAGCGGGGGCACAGATACGCAGTATTTT.

This clone was observed once. This chain joins TRBV30 and TRBJ2-7; 10 nucleotides agree with TRBD1. This CDR3 has 15 amino acids. Germline lookup yields CDR1 GTSNPN and CDR2 SVGIG (reference sequence). V was pared by 6 bases and J by 6 bases, with 14 bases of the junction left unmatched. The CDR3 loop reads CACSRPDRGLPEQYF. The CDR3 DNA sequence: TGTGCCTGCTCCAGACCAGACAGGGGGCTGCCCGAGCAGTACTTC.

The chain recombines TRBV11-2 with TRBJ2-7; TRBD1 matches at 8 bases. This CDR3 spans 13 amino acids. The J segment lost 4 bases and the V segment lost 5 bases, leaving 4 bases of the junction unmatched. Germline CDR1 SGHAT, CDR2 FQNNGV. This CDR3 reads CASSAGTGYEQYF. The CDR3 nucleotides read TGTGCCAGCAGCGCCGGGACAGGATACGAGCAGTACTTC.